The 12 T cell receptor beta chains below all came from one sample that was sequenced in a study of human T cells and chemical hapten exposure. Specified time point: patch test 1, 2 weeks after DPC sensitization. Treatment indicated: therapeutic diphenylcyclopropenone sensitization with weekly scalp DPC. In TCRdb, the RACE reads were re-called with MiXCR into one record per CDR3 protein. The table has 84,000 or so distinct CDR3 sequences, roughly a tenth seen once. The specimen was whole blood, collected in connection with sensitization to the hapten diphenylcyclopropenone (DPC). Every receptor here comes from a man aged 40-49 years with alopecia areata. Some clones in this sample may be carry-over from other donors' samples.

The rearrangement links TRBV6-1 to TRBJ2-1; D may be TRBD1 or TRBD2 (5 bases each). The V gene's germline CDR1 is MNHNS and CDR2 SASEGT. V gave up 4 bases and J gave up 15 bases, with 16 bases separating them. CDR3 length: 12 residues. CDR3: CASSGAQGPRFF. In nucleotides, the CDR3 is TGTGCCAGCAGTGGAGCCCAGGGACCTAGGTTCTTC.

This clonotype was counted only a few times. J is TRBJ2-5 and V is TRBV20-1; 7 bases are shared with TRBD2. The CDR3 loop spans 14 amino acids. The junction had 4 bases not matched to a gene; V was cut back by 0 bases and J by 3 bases. From germline, CDR1 is DFQATT and CDR2 SNEGSKA (reference sequence). CDR3 loop: CSARDGRGEETQYF. The DNA of the CDR3 is TGCAGTGCTAGAGATGGACGGGGGGAAGAGACCCAGTACTTC.

The J gene is TRBJ2-6, the V gene TRBV7-2; no clear D. V was shortened by 4 bases and J by 3 bases, with 10 bases between the two germline ends. CDR1 is SGHTA and CDR2 is FQGNSA in the germline V gene. CDR3 length equals 15 residues. CDR3 DNA sequence: TGTGCCAGCAGCTCGGCCGGGCTTGGGGCCAACGTCCTGACTTTC. This translates into CASSSAGLGANVLTF.

This clonotype was seen a handful of times. The chain couples TRBV18 to TRBJ2-3; TRBD2 agrees at 8 bases. The CDR3 is 16 residues long. Germline V gene lookup returns CDR1 KGHSH and CDR2 LQKENI. Unmatched junction bases numbered 9, after V lost 3 bases and J lost 4 bases. The chain's CDR3 is CASSPAGLAPSDTQYF. Here the CDR3 DNA reads TGTGCCAGCTCACCCGCCGGACTAGCTCCCTCAGATACGCAGTATTTT.

This clonotype was recorded at least ten times. The chain employs TRBV7-9 and TRBJ1-1; D unclear. The CDR3 is made up of 13 amino acids. V shed 1 base and J shed 2 bases, with 5 bases lying between them. Germline loops: CDR1 SEHNR, CDR2 FQNEAQ (reference sequence). CDR3 sequence: CASSLDANTEAFF. The CDR3 nucleotides read TGTGCCAGCAGCTTAGACGCAAACACTGAAGCTTTCTTT.

This chain joins TRBV14 and TRBJ2-3; TRBD2 matches at 8 bases. The CDR3 is made up of 16 amino acids. In germline, CDR1 is SGHDN, CDR2 FVKESK. The V gene end was trimmed by 4 bases and the J gene end by 2 bases; junction bases not matched to a gene: 8. The CDR3: CASSPGLDIITDTQYF. The CDR3 coding sequence is TGTGCCAGCAGCCCGGGACTAGATATTATCACAGATACGCAGTATTTT. Combining the CDR3 with reference TRBV14 and TRBJ2-3 gives the whole variable domain EAGVTQFPSHSVIEKGQTVTLRCDPISGHDNLYWYRRVMGKEIKFLLHFVKESKQDESGMPNNRFLAERTGGTYSTLKVQPAELEDSGVYFCASSPGLDIITDTQYFGPGTRLTVL.

The chain has TRBV18 and TRBJ1-5; D not resolved. This CDR3 is 16 amino acids long. Trimming took 6 bases from V and 2 from J, leaving 17 bases between them. Germline V lookup: CDR1 KGHSH, CDR2 LQKENI. CDR3 protein: CASSPSNGRGNQPQHF. CDR3 in DNA: TGTGCCAGCTCCCCCTCAAACGGGAGGGGCAATCAGCCCCAGCATTTT.

This clonotype was seen a few times. This sequence joins TRBV5-1 and TRBJ2-1; 9 nucleotides line up with TRBD2. V gave up 3 bases and J gave up 6 bases; unmatched junction bases: 4. This CDR3 is 14 amino acids long. Germline V gene sequence: CDR1 SGHRS, CDR2 YFSETQ. CDR3 residues: CASSSGLASNEQFF. The DNA for the CDR3 is TGCGCCAGCAGCTCGGGACTAGCTTCCAATGAGCAGTTCTTC.

This clonotype has just a few counts. This CDR3 reads CARSPHNEQFF. The DNA for the CDR3 is TGTGCCAGGAGCCCACACAATGAGCAGTTCTTC. The rearrangement links TRBV2 to TRBJ2-1, with D uncertain. Germline V gene sequence: CDR1 SNHLY, CDR2 FYNNEI. This CDR3 spans 11 amino acids. V was clipped by 9 bases and J by 5 bases, with 8 bases between them.

This clonotype was picked up many times. V is TRBV18 and J is TRBJ1-5; no firm D call. Germline V CDR1 and CDR2: KGHSH, LQKENI. Trimming left V 1 base short and J 3 bases short, with 13 bases between. The CDR3 sequence is 16 residues long. The CDR3 region is CASSPRRQISNQPQHF. For the CDR3, the DNA is TGTGCCAGCTCACCACGGCGTCAGATTTCCAATCAGCCCCAGCATTTT.

The chain couples TRBV24-1 to TRBJ2-7; D is undetermined. Trimming pared 1 base from V and 9 bases from J, leaving 9 bases between. Germline-derived CDR1 and CDR2 are KGHDR and SFDVKD. The CDR3 has 12 amino acids. As DNA, the CDR3 is TGTGCCACCAGTGATTTAAGGCGGAGGCAGTACTTC. Translating gives CATSDLRRRQYF.

The rearrangement uses TRBV5-5 and TRBJ2-7; weak D call: TRBD2 (6 bases). The ends were cut back, 7 bases at V and 4 bases at J, with 12 bases in the middle. Germline V gene data show CDR1 as SGHKS and CDR2 as YYEKEE (reference sequence). CDR3 size: 12 residues. CDR3 sequence reads: CASEEGIYEQYF. The CDR3 DNA reads TGTGCCAGCGAGGAGGGGATATACGAGCAGTACTTC.